The 11 T cell receptor beta chains listed next were all sequenced from one sample in a study of T cell responses to AZD1222 COVID-19 vaccine. Profiling relied on immunoSEQ multiplex PCR, and the TCRdb table lists in-frame clones only, not all of them. The sample lists about 110,000 clones; 87% were seen once. The source was peripheral blood, collected 28 days after the second AZD1222 dose. Receptors originate from an adult who received the AZD1222 COVID-19 vaccine.

This clone was detected once. CDR3 loop: CASINTDGSYSNQPQHF. CDR3 coding DNA: TGTGCCAGCATCAACACAGACGGGAGTTATAGCAATCAGCCCCAGCATTTT. V usage is TRBV28 and J usage is TRBJ1-5; D is unclear. Trimming took off 7 bases at V and 0 bases at J, with 19 bases between the two ends. Germline CDR1 MDHEN, CDR2 SYDVKM. CDR3 size: 17 residues.

The rearrangement links TRBV13 to TRBJ1-6; 7 bases fit TRBD1. Germline V lookup: CDR1 PRHDT, CDR2 FYEKMQ (reference sequence). The CDR3 runs to 16 residues. V lost 1 base, J lost 0 bases, and 0 bases stayed unmatched. CDR3 sequence reads: CASSLEGASYNSPLHF. As DNA, the CDR3 is TGTGCCAGCAGCTTAGAGGGGGCCTCCTATAATTCACCCCTCCACTTT. The whole variable domain, filled in from reference TRBV13 and TRBJ1-6, reads AAGVIQSPRHLIKEKRETATLKCYPIPRHDTVYWYQQGPGQDPQFLISFYEKMQSDKGSIPDRFSAQQFSDYHSELNMSSLELGDSALYFCASSLEGASYNSPLHFGNGTRLTVT.

V gene TRBV11-3 combines with J gene TRBJ2-2; possible D gene TRBD1, 6 bases. CDR1 is SGHNT and CDR2 is YENEEA in the germline V gene. The CDR3 has 15 residues. Trimming left V 2 bases short and J 1 base short, with 8 bases between. The CDR3 nucleotides read TGTGCCAGCAGCTTATGGGGGCAGAACACCGGGGAGCTGTTTTTT. Its translation: CASSLWGQNTGELFF.

The table lists this clone with a few counts. V and J are TRBV6-4 and TRBJ2-3; TRBD1 agrees at 8 bases. Trimming took 5 bases from V and 1 from J; bases not matched to a gene: 11. Germline V gene sequence: CDR1 MRHNA, CDR2 SNTAGT. CDR3 length: 17 amino acids. The CDR3 nucleotides read TGTGCCAGCAGTAAAGAAGCCTCGGGACAGGGCACAGATACGCAGTATTTT. This gives the protein CASSKEASGQGTDTQYF.

The genes are TRBV11-2 and TRBJ1-2; 7 bases match TRBD1. CDR3 size: 15 residues. Germline trimming cut 0 bases from V and 4 bases from J; bases unmatched to any gene: 5. The germline V gene has CDR1 SGHAT and CDR2 FQNNGV. The CDR3 region is CASSLDRQGGYGYTF. The CDR3 DNA is TGTGCCAGCAGCTTAGATCGCCAGGGGGGCTATGGCTACACCTTC.

This rearrangement joins TRBV27 to TRBJ2-1, with D possibly matching TRBD2 (5 bases). The CDR3 totals 16 residues. Per the germline V gene, CDR1 is MNHEY and CDR2 is SMNVEV (reference sequence). V dropped 2 bases and J dropped 0 bases, with 11 bases sitting between them. CDR3: CASSLDGMSSYNEQFF. CDR3 nucleotides: TGTGCCAGCAGTTTAGACGGGATGAGCTCCTACAATGAGCAGTTCTTC.

The chain is built from TRBV25-1 and TRBJ2-1; 7 positions agree with TRBD2. The germline V gene encodes CDR1 MGHDK and CDR2 SYGVNS. CDR3 size: 18 residues. Trimming removed 4 bases from V and 4 bases from J; junction bases left unmatched: 16. The DNA of the CDR3 is TGTGCCAGCAGTGCACCCATACCGGGAGGACCCCTTTACAATGAGCAGTTCTTC. Amino acids: CASSAPIPGGPLYNEQFF.

The chain couples TRBV2 to TRBJ2-3, with D possibly TRBD2 on 6 matching bases. This CDR3 contains 20 residues. Trimming removed 8 bases at V and 2 bases at J, with 32 bases between. Germline-derived CDR1 and CDR2 are SNHLY and FYNNEI. For the CDR3, the DNA is TGTGCCAGCCGGAGAAGGAGGGGCGCGGTGGCTAGCACCCCCACAGATACGCAGTATTTT. Its protein product is CASRRRRGAVASTPTDTQYF.

V is TRBV5-8 and J is TRBJ1-1; no definite D call. CDR1 and CDR2 (germline): SGHTS, YDEGEE. This CDR3 contains 18 residues. Trimming stripped 0 bases from V and 1 base from J, with 19 bases between. DNA for the CDR3: TGTGCCAGCAGCTTGGCGGCGTTCCGCTCCAATTCGAACACTGAAGCTTTCTTT. Translation: CASSLAAFRSNSNTEAFF.

This chain joins TRBV29-1 and TRBJ1-2; D uncertain. The CDR3 contains 13 residues. Trimming took 5 bases from V and 7 from J, leaving 17 bases between them. Germline assignment: CDR1 SQVTM and CDR2 ANQGSEA. The CDR3 sequence: CSVLREAGSGYTF. CDR3 in DNA: TGCAGCGTTCTCCGGGAGGCTGGGTCTGGCTACACCTTC.

The chain combines TRBV28 with TRBJ2-3, with no clear D. The CDR3 has 15 amino acids. The germline CDR1 and CDR2 sequences are MDHEN and SYDVKM. V was clipped by 7 bases and J by 0 bases, with 14 bases between them. The CDR3 spells CASISWPGSTDTQYF. CDR3 DNA: TGTGCCAGCATCTCCTGGCCGGGTAGCACAGATACGCAGTATTTT.